This TCR beta chain was retrieved from a study of beta chain features in type 1 diabetes. This clone was seen more than once but under ten times. The sequenced template was cDNA made from the entire isolated RNA. Using immunoSEQ multiplex PCR, the repertoire was profiled, and TCRdb retains in-frame clones only, with some absent. The sample includes around 400,000 clones, around 13% of them seen just once. The sequenced sample consisted of naive CD4+ T cells from blood. This TCR was sampled from a young man in good health.

CDR3 bases: TGTGCCAGCAGTCGCCCAGGGGCGACTGAAGCTTTCTTT. This encodes CASSRPGATEAFF. The genes are TRBV28 and TRBJ1-1, with a weak D call TRBD1 (6 bases). The CDR3 length is 13 residues. Between the trimmed V and J ends, which lost 5 bases and 5 bases, there was a span of 12 bases. Germline V lookup: CDR1 MDHEN, CDR2 SYDVKM.